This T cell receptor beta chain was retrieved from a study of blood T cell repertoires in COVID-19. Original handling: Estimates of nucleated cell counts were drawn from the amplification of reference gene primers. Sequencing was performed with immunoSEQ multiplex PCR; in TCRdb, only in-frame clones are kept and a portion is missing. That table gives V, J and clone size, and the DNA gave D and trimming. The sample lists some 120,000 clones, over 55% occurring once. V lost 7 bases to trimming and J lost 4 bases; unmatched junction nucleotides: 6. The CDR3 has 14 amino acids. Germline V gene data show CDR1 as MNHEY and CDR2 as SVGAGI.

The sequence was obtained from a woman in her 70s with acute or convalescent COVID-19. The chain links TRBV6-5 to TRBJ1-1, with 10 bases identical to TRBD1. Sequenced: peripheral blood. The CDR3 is CASNPGQGITEAFF. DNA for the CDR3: TGTGCCAGCAACCCGGGACAGGGGATCACTGAAGCTTTCTTT.